This T cell receptor (beta chain) was found in a study of control samples from healthy donors and cancer patients. Using immunoSEQ multiplex PCR, the repertoire was profiled, and TCRdb retains in-frame clones only, with some absent. The sample gives over 150,000 clones, around 92% of which show up once; about 2.1% is in the top ten. The J segment lost 12 bases and the V segment lost 5 bases, leaving 14 bases of the junction unmatched. CDR3 length: 16 residues. CDR1 and CDR2 from the germline V gene are SEHNR and FQNEAQ (reference sequence). The sample comprised blood. The source is a woman between 40 and 50 years old in good health. The chain carries TRBV7-9 and TRBJ2-1; TRBD2 matches 12 bases. Here the CDR3 DNA reads TGTGCCAGCAGCGTTGAACTAGCGGGGGGCCCAGGGGGGCAGTTCTTC. Its protein product is CASSVELAGGPGGQFF.